This entry concerns a single TCR beta chain. The antigen remains undetermined. The sample originates from a study of beta chain features in type 1 diabetes. The entirety of the isolated RNA underwent reverse transcription, so expressed TCRB transcripts were sequenced. Sequencing used immunoSEQ multiplex PCR; TCRdb keeps in-frame clones, though not all of them. Here the sample spans tens of thousands of clones, around 40% being singletons. V lost 2 bases, J lost 4 bases, and 9 bases stayed unmatched. The CDR3 has 17 amino acids. Germline CDR1 LGHNT, CDR2 FRNRAP. Regarding the study as a whole: TCRB CDR3 length was moderately but significantly reduced in all four CD4+ subsets of Type 1 diabetes patients. PCR could preferentially amplify shorter templates, alike in patients and controls.

Sorted CD4+ subsets: naive, central memory, regulatory, stem cell-like memory (CD45RO/CCR7/CD25/CD127/CD95/CD27 panel). The sequenced sample was stem cell memory CD4+ T cells from blood. The receptor's source is a man aged 30 to 39 with type 1 diabetes. The chain links TRBV12-5 to TRBJ2-2; TRBD1 aligns across 8 bases. This chain's CDR3 is CASGLFDRGRLTGELFF. CDR3 sequence (DNA): TGTGCTAGTGGTTTGTTCGACAGGGGAAGGCTCACCGGGGAGCTGTTTTTT.